This TCR beta chain derives from a study of cytomegalovirus exposure and HLA in healthy donors. With respect to this clone: The antigen is not known.

V trimming: 6 bases; J trimming: 4 bases; junction bases outside the gene matches: 4. Germline CDR1 reads KGHSH; CDR2 reads LQKENI. The CDR3 is 14 residues long. Overall study findings and caveats: In a later analysis, common viral pathogens appeared linked to several of the most significant clusters.

Primers: 60 Vbeta forward and 13 Jbeta reverse. Assay: immunoSEQ multiplex PCR; the TCRdb copy retains only in-frame clones and omits some. The data show about 120,000 clones, with roughly 86% seen just once and about 1.7% held by the top ten. The sequenced sample was PBMCs. This rearrangement joins TRBV18 to TRBJ2-5; the match to TRBD2 covers 11 bases. The sequence was collected from a man aged 18 to 29 in good health and CMV-seronegative. The CDR3 protein is CASSSGTSGETQYF. The CDR3 bases are TGTGCCAGCTCCTCCGGGACTAGCGGAGAGACCCAGTACTTC. Full variable domain (outside the CDR3, taken from reference TRBV18 and TRBJ2-5): NAGVMQNPRHLVRRRGQEARLRCSPMKGHSHVYWYRQLPEEGLKFMVYLQKENIIDESGMPKERFSAEFPKEGPSILRIQQVVRGDSAAYFCASSSGTSGETQYFGPGTRLLVL.